The 20 T cell receptor beta chains below were found in one sample sequenced in a study of PD-1 blockade in classical Hodgkin lymphoma. Sequenced by immunoSEQ multiplex PCR; TCRdb stores in-frame clones only, minus some. The sample records fewer than 20,000 clones, about three quarters being singletons. Sample time point: cycle 4 day 1 (C4D1), after 6 weeks of nivolumab. Relapses following autologous stem cell transplantation were seen in all patients, with brentuximab vedotin exposure varying. CD4+ T cells were purified from thawed PBMCs by magnetic negative selection. This material consisted of CD4+ T cells from blood, taken before the fourth cycle of nivolumab. The source of these receptors is a human donor with classical Hodgkin lymphoma.

The chain carries TRBV6-5 and TRBJ2-7; a possible D gene is TRBD2 (5 bases). V lost 2 bases and J lost 6, with 20 bases in between. The CDR3 has 16 amino acids. Germline assignment: CDR1 MNHEY and CDR2 SVGAGI. CDR3 loop: CASSYTKSTGIAEQYF. CDR3 sequence (DNA): TGTGCCAGCAGTTACACCAAATCCACCGGGATCGCCGAGCAGTACTTC.

V and J are TRBV11-2 and TRBJ2-3; D gene ambiguous. Germline assignment: CDR1 SGHAT and CDR2 FQNNGV. V lost 2 bases and J 0 bases, leaving 3 bases between the germline ends. The CDR3 extends over 13 amino acids. Here the CDR3 reads CASSLPSTDTQYF. CDR3 coding DNA: TGTGCCAGCAGCTTACCCAGCACAGATACGCAGTATTTT.

J is TRBJ2-7 and V is TRBV5-1, with 9 bases fitting TRBD1. CDR3 length equals 15 residues. The V gene's germline CDR1 is SGHRS and CDR2 YFSETQ. Unmatched junction bases numbered 9, after V lost 4 bases and J lost 4 bases. This CDR3 is CASSLSGGQGYEQYF. The CDR3 DNA is TGCGCCAGCAGCCTATCGGGGGGACAGGGTTACGAGCAGTACTTC. The full variable domain, in which reference TRBV5-1 and TRBJ2-7 provide the parts outside the CDR3, is KAGVTQTPRYLIKTRGQQVTLSCSPISGHRSVSWYQQTPGQGLQFLFEYFSETQRNKGNFPGRFSGRQFSNSRSEMNVSTLELGDSALYLCASSLSGGQGYEQYFGPGTRLTVT.

This chain connects TRBV2 to TRBJ2-3, with D unresolved. The CDR3 spans 14 residues. The V end was cut by 4 bases, the J end by 0 bases, with 8 bases between. The germline V gene encodes CDR1 SNHLY and CDR2 FYNNEI. The CDR3: CASSGLTSTDTQYF. Written as DNA, the CDR3 is TGTGCCAGCAGTGGACTGACTAGCACAGATACGCAGTATTTT.

The J gene is TRBJ2-7, the V gene TRBV15; 7 positions agree with TRBD1. The CDR3 has 13 amino acids. Germline V gene sequence: CDR1 LNHNV, CDR2 YYDKDF (reference sequence). The trim removed 3 bases at V and 1 base at J, leaving 0 bases unmatched. The CDR3 region has the DNA TGTGCCACCAGCAGGACAGGGTCCTACGAGCAGTACTTC. Amino acids: CATSRTGSYEQYF.

This clone occurred once. The J gene is TRBJ1-5, the V gene TRBV6-5; 10 bases are shared with TRBD1. The CDR3 has 15 residues. The V gene end was trimmed by 4 bases and the J gene end by 3 bases; junction bases not matched to a gene: 3. Germline V gene data show CDR1 as MNHEY and CDR2 as SVGAGI. For the CDR3, the DNA is TGTGCCAGCAGTTCCAGACAGGGGGCCAATCAGCCCCAGCATTTT. It specifies CASSSRQGANQPQHF.

This chain joins TRBV9 and TRBJ1-1; the D gene is possibly TRBD1 (6 bases). From germline, CDR1 is SGDLS and CDR2 YYNGEE. The ends were cut back, 0 bases at V and 3 bases at J, with 27 bases in the middle. The CDR3 is 20 residues long. The CDR3 protein is CASSVDPIWGASSVDTEAFF. CDR3 bases: TGTGCCAGCAGCGTAGATCCCATCTGGGGGGCATCTTCTGTGGACACTGAAGCTTTCTTT.

This rearrangement joins TRBV6-5 to TRBJ1-1; D gene unclear. The CDR3 length is 15 residues. V lost 2 bases, J lost 0 bases, and 10 bases lay in between. The germline CDR1 and CDR2 sequences are MNHEY and SVGAGI. The CDR3 DNA reads as TGTGCCAGCAGTTACGCCGGGTTGGTGAACACTGAAGCTTTCTTT. Protein sequence: CASSYAGLVNTEAFF.

V gene TRBV4-1 combines with J gene TRBJ1-4; D perhaps matches TRBD1 (5 bases). The CDR3 has 16 amino acids. Trimming took 3 bases from V and 5 from J, leaving 16 bases between them. The germline CDR1 and CDR2 sequences are MGHRA and YSYEKL. CDR3 loop: CASSQRRDPSNEKLFF. The CDR3 DNA is TGCGCCAGCAGCCAGAGGAGGGACCCCTCCAATGAAAAACTGTTTTTT.

This clone was counted only a few times. The chain joins TRBV5-1 to TRBJ1-3; D call uncertain. Germline V gene sequence: CDR1 SGHRS, CDR2 YFSETQ. The CDR3 totals 13 residues. V was trimmed by 3 bases and J by 0 bases, leaving 4 bases between them. CDR3 sequence reads: CASSSGSGNTIYF. In nucleotides, the CDR3 is TGCGCCAGCAGCTCGGGCTCTGGAAACACCATATATTTT.

The chain recombines TRBV29-1 with TRBJ2-5; no firm D call. CDR1 is SQVTM and CDR2 is ANQGSEA in the germline V gene. This CDR3 is built from 8 residues. V gave up 8 bases and J gave up 9 bases, with 7 bases separating them. The CDR3 DNA reads as TGCAGCACCTCCTCCCAGTACTTC. This codes for CSTSSQYF.

The V and J genes are TRBV28 and TRBJ2-7; perhaps TRBD1 as D (5 bases). This CDR3 is 16 amino acids long. From germline, CDR1 is MDHEN and CDR2 SYDVKM. V was pared by 3 bases and J by 5 bases, with 20 bases between. CDR3 residues: CASSLVRGTVKDEQYF. The DNA for the CDR3 is TGTGCCAGCAGTTTGGTTAGGGGCACGGTTAAGGACGAGCAGTACTTC. The full variable domain, completed using reference TRBV28 and TRBJ2-7, is DVKVTQSSRYLVKRTGEKVFLECVQDMDHENMFWYRQDPGLGLRLIYFSYDVKMKEKGDIPEGYSVSREKKERFSLILESASTNQTSMYLCASSLVRGTVKDEQYFGPGTRLTVT.

This clone was seen only a few times. The chain combines TRBV29-1 with TRBJ2-7; TRBD2 agrees at 9 bases. V lost 5 bases and J lost 5; bases outside the gene matches: 7. The CDR3 length is 13 residues. Germline-derived CDR1 and CDR2 are SQVTM and ANQGSEA. The CDR3 loop reads CSVLLAGLDEQYF. In DNA form, the CDR3 reads TGCAGCGTTTTACTAGCGGGTTTGGACGAGCAGTACTTC.

V gene TRBV30 combines with J gene TRBJ2-1, with D maybe TRBD2 (5 bases). The V gene lost 2 bases and the J gene lost 4 bases, with 9 bases spanning the gap. This CDR3 comprises 13 residues. Germline CDR1 reads GTSNPN; CDR2 reads SVGIG (reference sequence). The CDR3, as DNA: TGTGCCTGGAGTACCAGCGGTTACAATGAGCAGTTCTTC. This translates into CAWSTSGYNEQFF.

Only a few counts were recorded for this clone. The J gene is TRBJ1-5, the V gene TRBV6-6, with 8 positions matching TRBD1. This CDR3 has 15 residues. J lost 3 bases, V lost 6 bases, and 7 bases had no gene match. CDR1 and CDR2 from the germline V gene are MNHNY and SVGAGI (reference sequence). This CDR3 reads CASSRGQGFNQPQHF. The CDR3 DNA sequence: TGTGCCAGCAGCCGAGGACAGGGATTCAATCAGCCCCAGCATTTT.

This chain uses TRBV9 with TRBJ2-1, with a possible D match to TRBD2 (5 bases). V was pared by 2 bases and J by 4 bases, with 13 bases between. The CDR3 loop spans 15 amino acids. Germline values: CDR1 SGDLS, CDR2 YYNGEE. The CDR3 loop is CASSVSSNFYNEQFF. CDR3 bases: TGTGCCAGCAGCGTGTCTAGCAACTTTTACAATGAGCAGTTCTTC.

This clone has only one observation. This chain connects TRBV18 to TRBJ2-5, with 9 bases identical to TRBD2. Germline trimming cut 4 bases from V and 2 bases from J; bases unmatched to any gene: 20. The CDR3 is 20 residues long. The germline V gene has CDR1 KGHSH and CDR2 LQKENI. Here the CDR3 reads CASSLQIQGASTSGQETQYF. DNA for the CDR3: TGTGCCAGCTCACTACAGATACAGGGCGCCTCGACTAGCGGACAAGAGACCCAGTACTTC.

The rearrangement links TRBV28 to TRBJ1-2; D is perhaps TRBD1 (6 bases). Germline lookup yields CDR1 MDHEN and CDR2 SYDVKM. There are 14 residues in the CDR3. V was trimmed by 5 bases and J by 3 bases, leaving 13 bases between them. In nucleotides, the CDR3 is TGTGCCAGCAGTACAACAGGGAACTACTATGGCTACACCTTC. Translation: CASSTTGNYYGYTF.

The rearrangement links TRBV5-1 to TRBJ2-1; 7 bases align to TRBD2. V shed 4 bases and J 4 bases; nucleotides not matched to a gene: 11. The germline V gene encodes CDR1 SGHRS and CDR2 YFSETQ. There are 16 residues in the CDR3. The CDR3 sequence: CASSPFLGEGYNEQFF. CDR3 nucleotide sequence: TGCGCCAGCAGCCCTTTCTTGGGGGAGGGGTACAATGAGCAGTTCTTC.

The chain joins TRBV10-3 to TRBJ1-1, with a weak D call TRBD1 (6 bases). Trimming took off 4 bases at V and 2 bases at J, with 11 bases between the two ends. CDR1 is ENHRY and CDR2 is SYGVKD in the germline V gene. There are 14 residues in the CDR3. In DNA form, the CDR3 reads TGTGCCATCAGTGCCGGGACACACAACACTGAAGCTTTCTTT. Translation: CAISAGTHNTEAFF.